What follows are 15 T cell receptor beta chains derived from one specimen sequenced in a study of blood T cell repertoires in COVID-19. The protocol was immunoSEQ multiplex PCR, while the TCRdb copy is restricted to in-frame clones and leaves out a portion. The sample records under 75,000 clones, 88% being singletons. Material: peripheral blood. Source of these receptors: an elderly woman with active COVID-19.

The CDR3 coding sequence is TGCGCCAGCAGCCAAGGTTTCCACAGCTCCTACAATGAGCAGTTCTTC. The encoded protein is CASSQGFHSSYNEQFF. The gene calls are TRBV4-1 and TRBJ2-1; no clear D gene. The germline CDR1 and CDR2 sequences are MGHRA and YSYEKL. V was clipped by 1 base and J by 0 bases, with 10 bases between them. CDR3 size: 16 residues.

The rearrangement links TRBV5-1 to TRBJ2-2, with D maybe TRBD2 (7 bases). From germline, CDR1 is SGHRS and CDR2 YFSETQ. Trimming took off 4 bases at V and 4 bases at J, with 11 bases between the two ends. CDR3 length equals 14 residues. CDR3 region: CASSRGASTGELFF. The DNA for the CDR3 is TGCGCCAGCAGCCGGGGGGCGAGCACCGGGGAGCTGTTTTTT.

The chain is built from TRBV6-2 or TRBV6-3 and TRBJ2-5; 14 nucleotides align to TRBD2. CDR3 length equals 20 residues. CDR1 MNHEY and CDR2 SVGEGT come from the germline V gene. Trimming at V came to 5 bases and at J to 0 bases, leaving 14 bases not matched to a gene. CDR3 bases: TGTGCCAGCAGTCCAATTCCGGGACTAGCGGGGGAACCGTACCAAGAGACCCAGTACTTC. Its translation: CASSPIPGLAGEPYQETQYF.

The rearrangement links TRBV11-2 to TRBJ2-3; tentatively, D is TRBD1 (6 bases). Looked up from germline, CDR1 is SGHAT and CDR2 is FQNNGV. CDR3 size: 15 residues. Between the trimmed V and J ends, which lost 3 bases and 3 bases, there was a span of 13 bases. The CDR3 region is CASSLRGTKTDTQYF. The DNA of the CDR3 is TGTGCCAGCAGCTTGAGGGGGACAAAAACAGATACGCAGTATTTT.

This rearrangement joins TRBV25-1 to TRBJ2-3; 10 bases match TRBD1. CDR3 size: 17 residues. With 1 base clipped from V and 2 bases from J, the junction kept 6 bases outside the gene matches. The germline V gene has CDR1 MGHDK and CDR2 SYGVNS. The chain's CDR3 is CASSEWSDRGTTDTQYF. The CDR3 DNA is TGTGCCAGCAGTGAATGGTCGGACAGGGGGACCACAGATACGCAGTATTTT.

The genes are TRBV5-1 and TRBJ2-5; possible D gene TRBD1, 6 bases. Germline CDR1 SGHRS, CDR2 YFSETQ. CDR3 length: 14 amino acids. V lost 4 bases to trimming and J lost 3 bases, with 13 bases between them. CDR3 nucleotide sequence: TGCGCCAGCAGCCTTGCCGGGACAAAAGAGACCCAGTACTTC. Translation gives CASSLAGTKETQYF.

The chain employs TRBV7-9 and TRBJ2-3; D perhaps matches TRBD2 (6 bases). The germline V gene encodes CDR1 SEHNR and CDR2 FQNEAQ (reference sequence). The CDR3 extends over 16 amino acids. V lost 5 bases, J lost 2 bases, and 17 bases lay in between. DNA for the CDR3: TGTGCCAGCAGCCCCTCGACTAGTCCGCCCACAGATACGCAGTATTTT. Amino acids: CASSPSTSPPTDTQYF.

V usage is TRBV19 and J usage is TRBJ2-3, with TRBD2 matching 7 bases. From germline, CDR1 is LNHDA and CDR2 SQIVND (reference sequence). Unmatched junction bases numbered 12, after V lost 5 bases and J lost 1 base. This CDR3 contains 17 residues. For the CDR3, the DNA is TGTGCCAGTAGTCCCGATTACGGCGGGGGAGGCACAGATACGCAGTATTTT. Translated: CASSPDYGGGGTDTQYF.

This clone was recorded a few times. The V call is TRBV24-1, the J call TRBJ2-1, with TRBD2 identical over 10 bases. The trim removed 3 bases at V and 10 bases at J, leaving 20 bases unmatched. The germline V gene encodes CDR1 KGHDR and CDR2 SFDVKD. CDR3 length equals 19 residues. CDR3 sequence: CATSDTALGERGGRGEQFF. DNA of the CDR3: TGTGCCACCAGTGATACGGCCCTTGGGGAGCGGGGGGGCCGAGGCGAGCAGTTCTTC.

The chain is built from TRBV2 and TRBJ1-2, with a possible D match to TRBD1 (6 bases). Germline CDR1 SNHLY, CDR2 FYNNEI. The CDR3 runs 13 residues. V lost 6 bases and J lost 8, with 16 bases in between. The CDR3 protein is CASSLGARVGYTF. CDR3 DNA sequence: TGTGCCAGCAGCCTGGGGGCTCGTGTAGGCTACACCTTC.

The J gene is TRBJ2-3, the V gene TRBV5-1; tentative D call: TRBD1 (5 bases). The CDR3 length is 13 residues. The germline V gene encodes CDR1 SGHRS and CDR2 YFSETQ. V was trimmed by 0 bases and J by 9 bases, leaving 11 bases between them. CDR3 residues: CASSLGGAGTQYF. CDR3 sequence (DNA): TGCGCCAGCAGCTTGGGTGGCGCAGGGACGCAGTATTTT.

This clone was detected once. The chain combines TRBV7-6 with TRBJ2-7; 12 bases line up with TRBD2. The CDR3 consists of 17 residues. Trimming removed 5 bases from V and 3 bases from J; junction bases left unmatched: 11. Looked up from germline, CDR1 is SGHVS and CDR2 is FNYEAQ. The CDR3 here is CASSPGASGGAGYEQYF. In DNA form, the CDR3 reads TGTGCCAGCAGCCCTGGGGCTAGCGGGGGGGCTGGCTACGAGCAGTACTTC.

The V and J genes are TRBV7-2 and TRBJ2-1; 14 bases are a match to TRBD2. Germline V gene sequence: CDR1 SGHTA, CDR2 FQGNSA. The CDR3 runs to 14 residues. The V segment lost 5 bases and the J segment 16 bases; nucleotides outside the gene matches: 10. In nucleotides, the CDR3 is TGTGCCAGCAGCGCCGAGACTAGCGGGGGGGCTCCATTCTTC. Residues: CASSAETSGGAPFF.

The J gene is TRBJ2-4, the V gene TRBV7-8; 11 bases map to TRBD2. Germline V CDR1 and CDR2: SGHVS, FQNEAQ. The CDR3 runs 15 residues. V shed 3 bases, J shed 7 bases, and the junction held 5 bases outside the gene matches. Here the CDR3 reads CASSFTASGGNIQYF. In DNA, the CDR3 is TGTGCCAGCAGCTTTACGGCTAGCGGGGGGAACATTCAGTACTTC.

This clone came up a few times. The chain employs TRBV6-5 and TRBJ2-7; 9 positions agree with TRBD1. Germline-derived CDR1 and CDR2 are MNHEY and SVGAGI. This CDR3 spans 14 amino acids. After removal of 6 bases from V and 7 bases from J, the junction contained 10 bases not matched to a gene. The CDR3 DNA reads as TGTGCCAGCAGGACCCTACAGGGGGCGGAAGAGCAGTACTTC. Translation: CASRTLQGAEEQYF.